This TCR beta chain was obtained from a study of blood T cells in healthy people across ages (dated by TCRdb to the mid-2010s). With regard to the full study: In model experiments, template switching captured about one uniquely barcoded TCR beta cDNA molecule for every two T cells. Using deep sequencing normalized with unique cDNA molecular identifiers, the study measured how TCR beta repertoire diversity changes with age. Donors were grouped into four age groups: young (average roughly 16 years), middle-aged (roughly 37), aged (approximately 58) and long-lived (less than 85). For two donors (one aged 18 to 30 and one aged 80 or older), the study analyzed two additional independent replicas of 1 million unique cDNA reads from the same blood draw.

The investigation overall reported the following: A strong correlation was found between observed TCR beta diversity and the percentage of naive T cells measured by flow cytometry. The long-lived group showed more naive CD4+ T cells, fewer expanded clones and increased TCR diversity than the aged group, suggesting age selection. Since profiling was done on bulk unsorted PBMCs, naive and antigen-experienced compartments could not be conclusively compared. Total diversity estimates from one million sequenced T cells were considered lower bounds and underestimates. Because donor CMV infection status was unknown, age-related changes in expanded clonotypes were potentially confounded. Observed TCR beta diversity per million T cells fell roughly linearly with age, and a significant reduction was already apparent by age around 40.

Notes on this clonotype: Its antigen specificity is not known. No much larger clonotype is one base removed from it; base qualities were not supplied.

The library was prepared using 5' RACE. Sequencing used an Illumina HiSeq 2500. A second PCR of roughly 7 to 12 cycles was run with a J-beta primer mix and a sample-barcoded 5' primer. A unique molecular identifier was introduced onto each TCR beta cDNA molecule by a template-switch 5' adaptor carrying 12 random nucleotides. Each sample yielded at least 2.5 million CDR3-containing paired-end reads. First-strand cDNA was synthesized from all RNA with the Mint cDNA synthesis kit, primed by a TRBC-specific oligonucleotide. After uracil-DNA glycosylase treatment, a first 18-cycle PCR used universal primers M1SS and BC2_uni_R on all cDNA. In the source study's methods: Each sample was normalized by randomly selecting 1 million high-quality reads, each carrying a distinct molecular identifier. Instead of being binned into consensus sequences, reads that shared molecular identifiers were thrown out. CDR3 identification, clonotype clustering and error correction used MiTCR with a Q25 quality threshold and the strictest error-elimination algorithm. A nonparametric unseen species model with Euler transformation was used to estimate a lower bound on total TCR beta diversity. Through fastp at Q25 and MiXCR, TCRdb rebuilt clones from the public reads, retaining in-frame beta chains. Records with the same CDR3 protein are collapsed into one entry carrying the most frequent genes and DNA. In this record, the V and J calls reflect TCRdb's handling and not the investigators' own analysis. The sample includes hundreds of thousands of distinct CDR3 sequences, with 24% observed a single time. In total, the top ten clones hold just over 8.5% of the sample.

Here V drops 2 bases and J drops 3 bases, and the junction holds 9 bases not matched to any gene. From the germline V gene (reference sequence), CDR1 is LGHDT and CDR2 is YNNKEL. The CDR3 contains 18 residues, cysteine and phenylalanine counted. This entry keeps only the CDR3 DNA: 54 bases, framed from base 1. Systemically healthy Caucasian individuals from Russia, approximately 39 in total and aged 6 to 90 years, were included as donors. Each donor gave 8 to 10 milliliters of peripheral blood, drawn into EDTA-treated Vacutainer tubes. Ficoll-Paque density-gradient centrifugation was used to isolate PBMCs, with at least 6.5 million per sample. Total RNA, at least 6 micrograms per sample, was extracted from PBMCs with Trizol reagent. For every donor, an aliquot of PBMCs went through flow cytometry to measure the percentages of naive CD45RAhigh/CD27high T cells. The data also belong to a second study, concerning T cells of mothers and their children. Per that second paper: Nine systemically healthy Caucasian individuals served as donors, namely three mothers together with their six children. cDNA synthesis used all of the extracted RNA, with approximately 1.4 ug of RNA in each 15 ul reaction. In the second PCR, the M1S primer introduced both the sample barcodes and 2-4 random nucleotides. Over 10 million TCR beta CDR3 reads came from each mother, compared with about 3 million reads from each child. Thymic selection shapes the output of TCR recombination in a similar way in related and unrelated pairs, and inherited differences have a minor effect. Normalized repertoire overlap was always found to be slightly, but never significantly, higher in related mother-child pairs than in unrelated mother-child pairs. No persistent microchimeric T cell clones were detected, at a sensitivity of approximately 100 clones per million clonotypes. The study used deep NGS to compare TCR beta repertoires of mothers and children, seeking features distinguishing related mother-child pairs from unrelated individuals. Mothers averaged about 37 +/- 4 years of age and children averaged about 10 +/- 4 years. After adapter ligation with NEBNext reagents, the libraries were sequenced on Illumina HiSeq 2000 with 100+100 nt paired-end reads. To prevent cross-contamination, the mother and child libraries were prepared a month apart and were sequenced in separate runs. Between roughly 500,000 and 2,300,000 distinct TCR beta clonotypes were identified per donor. Naive TCR beta clonotypes were estimated from low-frequency clonotypes matched to each donor's FACS-determined naive share, without sorting.

The sequenced sample consisted of blood. Rearrangement joined TRBV3-1 to TRBJ2-3; 12 bases in the junction line up with TRBD2. The TCR comes from a boy younger than 18 in good health. The DNA is as follows: TGTGCCAGCAGCCAACCCGACGGCGGACTAGCGGGAACAGATACGCAGTATTTT. The encoded protein is CASSQPDGGLAGTDTQYF.